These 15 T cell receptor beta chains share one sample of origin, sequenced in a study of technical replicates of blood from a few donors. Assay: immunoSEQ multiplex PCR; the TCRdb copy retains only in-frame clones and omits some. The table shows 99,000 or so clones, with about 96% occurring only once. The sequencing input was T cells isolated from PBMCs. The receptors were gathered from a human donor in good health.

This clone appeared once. The CDR3 DNA is TGTGCCAGTAGCAGGGTCGGCGGGGAGCTGTTTTTT. Translating it yields CASSRVGGELFF. The rearrangement uses TRBV19 and TRBJ2-2; a possible D gene is TRBD1 (5 bases). The CDR3 is 12 residues long. The V gene's germline CDR1 is LNHDA and CDR2 SQIVND (reference sequence). The V end was cut by 6 bases, the J end by 7 bases, with 9 bases between.

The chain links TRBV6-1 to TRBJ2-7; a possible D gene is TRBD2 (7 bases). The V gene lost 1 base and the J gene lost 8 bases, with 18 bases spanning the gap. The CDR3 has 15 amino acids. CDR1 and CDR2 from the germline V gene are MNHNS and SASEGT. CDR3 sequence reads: CASSEVAGTGGKQYF. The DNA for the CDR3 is TGTGCCAGCAGTGAAGTGGCAGGAACGGGGGGCAAGCAGTACTTC.

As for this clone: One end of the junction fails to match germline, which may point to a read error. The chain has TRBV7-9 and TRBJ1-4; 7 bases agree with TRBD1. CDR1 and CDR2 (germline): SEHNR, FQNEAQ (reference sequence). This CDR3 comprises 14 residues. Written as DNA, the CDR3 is TGTGCCAGCAACCCGGGACAGACTATTGAAAAACTGTTTTTT. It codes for CASNPGQTIEKLFF. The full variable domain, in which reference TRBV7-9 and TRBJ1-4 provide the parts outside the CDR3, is DTGVSQNPRHKITKRGQNVTFRCDPISEHNRLYWYRQTLGQGPEFLTYFQNEAQLEKSRLLSDRFSAERPKGSFSTLEIQRTEQGDSAMYLCASNPGQTIEKLFFGSGTQLSVL.

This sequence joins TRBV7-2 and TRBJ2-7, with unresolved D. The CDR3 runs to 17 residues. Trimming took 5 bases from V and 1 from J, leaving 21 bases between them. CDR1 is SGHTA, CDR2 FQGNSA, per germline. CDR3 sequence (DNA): TGTGCCAGCAGCGGATTTGTGGCCGGGTTATCATCCTACGAGCAGTACTTC. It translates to CASSGFVAGLSSYEQYF. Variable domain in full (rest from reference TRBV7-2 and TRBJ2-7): GAGVSQSPSNKVTEKGKDVELRCDPISGHTALYWYRQSLGQGLEFLIYFQGNSAPDKSGLPSDRFSAERTGGSVSTLTIQRTQQEDSAVYLCASSGFVAGLSSYEQYFGPGTRLTVT.

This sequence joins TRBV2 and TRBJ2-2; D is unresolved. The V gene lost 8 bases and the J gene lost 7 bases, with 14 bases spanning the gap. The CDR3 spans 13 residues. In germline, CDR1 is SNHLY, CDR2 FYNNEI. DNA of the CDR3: TGTGCCAGCGGCTTCCCAGTCGTCGGGGAGCTGTTTTTT. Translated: CASGFPVVGELFF.

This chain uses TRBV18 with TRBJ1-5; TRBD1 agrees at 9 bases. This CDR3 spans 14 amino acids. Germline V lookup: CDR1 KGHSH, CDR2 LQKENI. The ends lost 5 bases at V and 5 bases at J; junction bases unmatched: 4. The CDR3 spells CASSIGDRDQPQHF. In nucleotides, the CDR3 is TGTGCCAGCTCAATTGGGGACAGGGATCAGCCCCAGCATTTT. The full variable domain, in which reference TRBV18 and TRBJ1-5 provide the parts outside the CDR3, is NAGVMQNPRHLVRRRGQEARLRCSPMKGHSHVYWYRQLPEEGLKFMVYLQKENIIDESGMPKERFSAEFPKEGPSILRIQQVVRGDSAAYFCASSIGDRDQPQHFGDGTRLSIL.

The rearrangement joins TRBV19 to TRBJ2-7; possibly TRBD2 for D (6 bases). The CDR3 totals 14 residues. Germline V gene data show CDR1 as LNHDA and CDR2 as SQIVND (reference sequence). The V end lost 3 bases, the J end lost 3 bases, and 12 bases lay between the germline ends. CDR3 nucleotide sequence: TGTGCCAGTAGTATTCGACTAGGGAACTACGAGCAGTACTTC. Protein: CASSIRLGNYEQYF.

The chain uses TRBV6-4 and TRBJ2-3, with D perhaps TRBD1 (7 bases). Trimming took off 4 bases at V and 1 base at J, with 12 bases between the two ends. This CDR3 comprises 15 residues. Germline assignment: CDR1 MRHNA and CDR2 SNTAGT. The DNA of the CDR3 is TGTGCCAGCAGTGTCGGAGGGGGCGGCACAGATACGCAGTATTTT. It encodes CASSVGGGGTDTQYF.

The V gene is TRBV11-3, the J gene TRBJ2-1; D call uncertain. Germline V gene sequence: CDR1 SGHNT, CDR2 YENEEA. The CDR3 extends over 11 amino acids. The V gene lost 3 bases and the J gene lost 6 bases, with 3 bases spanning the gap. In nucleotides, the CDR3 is TGTGCCAGCAGCTTCCTCAATGAGCAGTTCTTC. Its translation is CASSFLNEQFF.

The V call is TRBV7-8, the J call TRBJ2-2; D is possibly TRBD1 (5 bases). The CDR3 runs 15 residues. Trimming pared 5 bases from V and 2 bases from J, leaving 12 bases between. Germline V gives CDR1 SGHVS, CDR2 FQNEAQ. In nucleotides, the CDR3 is TGTGCCAGCAGCCCAGACAGATTTAACACCGGGGAGCTGTTTTTT. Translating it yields CASSPDRFNTGELFF.

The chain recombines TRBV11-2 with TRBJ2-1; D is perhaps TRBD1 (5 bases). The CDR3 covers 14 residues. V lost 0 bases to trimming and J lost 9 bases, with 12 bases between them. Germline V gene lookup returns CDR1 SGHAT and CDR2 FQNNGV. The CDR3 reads CASSLDPPGREQFF. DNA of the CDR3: TGTGCCAGCAGCTTAGACCCCCCAGGGCGTGAGCAGTTCTTC.

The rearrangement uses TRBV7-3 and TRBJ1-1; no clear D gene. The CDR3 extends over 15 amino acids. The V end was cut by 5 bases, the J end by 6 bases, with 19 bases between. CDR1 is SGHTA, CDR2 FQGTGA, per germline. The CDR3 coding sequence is TGTGCCAGCAGCCCACAACCCCCGGGTCTCCCTGAAGCTTTCTTT. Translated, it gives CASSPQPPGLPEAFF.

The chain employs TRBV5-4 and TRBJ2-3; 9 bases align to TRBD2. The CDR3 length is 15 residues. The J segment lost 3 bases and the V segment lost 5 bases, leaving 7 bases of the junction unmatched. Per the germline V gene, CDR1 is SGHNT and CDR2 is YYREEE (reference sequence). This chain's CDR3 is CASSTKRGETDTQYF. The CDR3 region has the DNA TGTGCCAGCAGTACCAAGCGGGGGGAAACAGATACGCAGTATTTT.

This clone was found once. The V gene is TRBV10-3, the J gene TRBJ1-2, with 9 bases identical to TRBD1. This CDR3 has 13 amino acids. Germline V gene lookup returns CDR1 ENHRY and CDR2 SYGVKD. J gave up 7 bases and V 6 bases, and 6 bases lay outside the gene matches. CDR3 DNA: TGTGCCATCAGCCCAGGGACAGGGAGTGGCTACACCTTC. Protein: CAISPGTGSGYTF.

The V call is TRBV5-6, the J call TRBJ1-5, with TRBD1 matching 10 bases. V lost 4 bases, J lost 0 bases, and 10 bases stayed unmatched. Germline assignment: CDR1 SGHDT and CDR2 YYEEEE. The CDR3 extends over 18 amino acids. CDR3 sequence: CASSSRTGGYFSNQPQHF. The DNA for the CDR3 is TGTGCCAGCAGCAGCCGGACAGGGGGTTATTTTAGCAATCAGCCCCAGCATTTT.